The clone carrying this TCR beta chain was counted many times. With around 500 ng total RNA as template and a constant-region primer, TCR beta cDNA was made. Sequencing libraries for TCR beta derived from three nested multiplex PCR rounds that used slightly modified ARM-PCR. The first two PCR rounds, around 10 cycles each, used TRBV1-TRBV30 forward primers and a C-beta reverse primer. TCRdb passed the multiplex PCR reads through MiXCR, listing each CDR3 protein once. The sample records approximately 340,000 distinct CDR3 sequences, around 60% being singletons. Germline-derived CDR1 and CDR2 are SGHAT and FQNNGV. CDR3 length: 13 residues. The V end lost 3 bases, the J end lost 8 bases, and 11 bases lay between the germline ends. The entry originates in a study of tumor-infiltrating lymphocytes in primary liver carcinoma. Unsorted whole blood supplied the RNA, and germline DNA was extracted too.

The sequence was collected from a man aged 40-49 years with primary liver carcinoma and hepatitis B virus infection. The chain combines TRBV11-2 with TRBJ1-5; a possible D gene is TRBD1 (6 bases). Sequencing used peripheral blood. The CDR3 region is CASSLGAVEPQHF. The CDR3 bases are TGTGCCAGCAGCTTGGGGGCGGTGGAGCCCCAGCATTTT.